Following are 29 T cell receptor beta chains from one sample sequenced in a study of cytomegalovirus exposure and HLA in healthy donors. Data came from immunoSEQ multiplex PCR; TCRdb stores just in-frame clones and leaves some out. This table has 150,000 to 200,000 clones, about 88% appearing once. The specimen sequenced was PBMCs. These receptors were taken from a man between 18 and 29 years old in good health and CMV-seronegative.

The chain joins TRBV13 to TRBJ2-3; TRBD2 matches at 8 bases. CDR3 length: 16 residues. CDR1 is PRHDT, CDR2 FYEKMQ, per germline (reference sequence). Losses at the gene ends were 4 bases for V and 4 bases for J; bases not matched to a gene: 10. CDR3 residues: CASSSRAGVGPDTQYF. In DNA form, the CDR3 reads TGTGCCAGCAGCTCCCGAGCGGGAGTAGGCCCAGATACGCAGTATTTT.

V and J are TRBV19 and TRBJ1-1; tentative D call: TRBD1 (6 bases). Trimming took 7 bases from V and 4 from J, leaving 19 bases between them. CDR3 length: 15 amino acids. Per germline, CDR1 LNHDA and CDR2 SQIVND (reference sequence). The CDR3 is CASTTGRGGGTEAFF. The DNA for the CDR3 is TGTGCCAGTACTACAGGGCGCGGCGGGGGCACTGAAGCTTTCTTT.

This clone was observed a handful of times. This chain links TRBV7-2 with TRBJ2-7, with 8 bases matching TRBD1. The CDR3 contains 16 residues. Losses at the gene ends were 1 base for V and 6 bases for J; bases not matched to a gene: 11. CDR1 SGHTA and CDR2 FQGNSA come from the germline V gene. The CDR3 nucleotides read TGTGCCAGCAGCTTAGGTCGGGGCAGGGGGCGTGGCGAGCAGTACTTC. It encodes CASSLGRGRGRGEQYF.

This chain links TRBV5-4 with TRBJ2-7, with a tentative D call TRBD2 (5 bases). The CDR3 is made up of 14 amino acids. Germline lookup yields CDR1 SGHNT and CDR2 YYREEE (reference sequence). Trimming removed 1 base at V and 0 bases at J, with 8 bases between. Here the CDR3 DNA reads TGTGCCAGCAGCTTGAGTGGGAGCTCCTACGAGCAGTACTTC. Translating gives CASSLSGSSYEQYF.

This clone occurred a few times. V usage is TRBV6-5 and J usage is TRBJ1-1; 9 bases match TRBD1. V gave up 6 bases and J gave up 10 bases; unmatched junction bases: 6. The germline V gene has CDR1 MNHEY and CDR2 SVGAGI. The CDR3 length is 12 residues. DNA of the CDR3: TGTGCCAGCAGCCAGGACAGGGGAGGAGCTTTCTTT. Its protein is CASSQDRGGAFF.

This chain connects TRBV6-4 to TRBJ2-1, with 7 nucleotides matching TRBD1. V lost 0 bases to trimming and J lost 7 bases; unmatched junction nucleotides: 3. This CDR3 comprises 14 residues. CDR1 is MRHNA and CDR2 is SNTAGT in the germline V gene. In nucleotides, the CDR3 is TGTGCCAGCAGTGACTCGAACAGGGGAAATGAGCAGTTCTTC. Translation gives CASSDSNRGNEQFF.

The table lists this clone with a few counts. The rearrangement uses TRBV6-5 and TRBJ1-2, with D perhaps matching TRBD1 (5 bases). From germline, CDR1 is MNHEY and CDR2 SVGAGI. The ends were cut back, 4 bases at V and 6 bases at J, with 9 bases in the middle. The CDR3 length is 12 residues. CDR3 residues: CASSSGGDGYTF. In nucleotides, the CDR3 is TGTGCCAGCAGTTCCGGGGGAGATGGCTACACCTTC.

This chain uses TRBV6-6 with TRBJ2-7, with D possibly being TRBD2 (6 bases). The germline CDR1 and CDR2 sequences are MNHNY and SVGAGI (reference sequence). The CDR3 totals 14 residues. V lost 8 bases to trimming and J lost 1 base, with 15 bases between them. The CDR3 DNA sequence: TGTGCCAGCCGAAACCGGGACTCTTCCTACGAGCAGTACTTC. Translating it yields CASRNRDSSYEQYF.

The J gene is TRBJ2-6, the V gene TRBV7-9, with 11 nucleotides matching TRBD1. Germline values: CDR1 SEHNR, CDR2 FQNEAQ (reference sequence). The CDR3 is made up of 19 amino acids. With V trimmed by 1 base and J by 2 bases, 7 bases remained unmatched. The CDR3 DNA is TGTGCCAGCAGCTTAGAGGACAGGGGGCGCGGGGCTGGGGCCAACGTCCTGACTTTC. Its translation is CASSLEDRGRGAGANVLTF.

As regards this clone: Other nucleotide sequences from this sample produce the same CDR3. The J gene is TRBJ2-5, the V gene TRBV7-9; D unresolved. V lost 4 bases and J lost 4, with 4 bases in between. CDR3 length: 11 amino acids. From germline, CDR1 is SEHNR and CDR2 FQNEAQ (reference sequence). The CDR3 loop reads CASSSRETQYF. CDR3 DNA sequence: TGTGCCAGCAGCTCGCGAGAGACCCAGTACTTC.

Written as DNA, the CDR3 is TGTGCCAGCACCACCGGACAGGTTGGTCAGCCCCAGCATTTT. This encodes CASTTGQVGQPQHF. This sequence joins TRBV28 and TRBJ1-5, with 7 positions matching TRBD1. V was pared by 7 bases and J by 6 bases, with 9 bases of the junction left unmatched. Germline CDR1 reads MDHEN; CDR2 reads SYDVKM. CDR3 length: 14 residues.

CDR3 in DNA: TGCGCCAGCACCCTCGGGACAGGGGGCCGTTACGGCACAGATACGCAGTATTTT. Translating it yields CASTLGTGGRYGTDTQYF. The chain recombines TRBV5-1 with TRBJ2-3; 12 bases agree with TRBD1. The CDR3 is made up of 18 amino acids. In germline, CDR1 is SGHRS, CDR2 YFSETQ. Trimming took 6 bases from V and 1 from J; bases not matched to a gene: 12.

This chain connects TRBV4-1 to TRBJ1-1; 7 positions match TRBD1. V dropped 7 bases and J dropped 1; count of bases not matched to a gene: 15. Germline V gene data show CDR1 as MGHRA and CDR2 as YSYEKL. The CDR3 consists of 17 residues. This CDR3 is CASIPGHRGQQNTEAFF. The CDR3 nucleotides read TGCGCCAGCATCCCGGGACATCGGGGACAGCAGAACACTGAAGCTTTCTTT.

The CDR3 here is CASRPEGEGEQYF. The CDR3, as DNA: TGCGCCAGCAGGCCGGAGGGTGAGGGCGAGCAGTACTTC. The chain recombines TRBV5-1 with TRBJ2-7; D may be TRBD2 (6 bases). CDR1 and CDR2 from the germline V gene are SGHRS and YFSETQ. The CDR3 totals 13 residues. V lost 5 bases and J 6 bases, leaving 15 bases between the germline ends. The variable domain in full, with the rest retrieved from reference TRBV5-1 and TRBJ2-7, is KAGVTQTPRYLIKTRGQQVTLSCSPISGHRSVSWYQQTPGQGLQFLFEYFSETQRNKGNFPGRFSGRQFSNSRSEMNVSTLELGDSALYLCASRPEGEGEQYFGPGTRLTVT.

The chain couples TRBV11-2 to TRBJ2-3; the D gene is possibly TRBD2 (6 bases). The CDR3 totals 16 residues. Germline V CDR1 and CDR2: SGHAT, FQNNGV. Trimming removed 0 bases from V and 2 bases from J, with 12 bases in between. CDR3: CASSLEDGRDTDTQYF. For the CDR3, the DNA is TGTGCCAGCAGCTTAGAGGACGGGAGAGACACAGATACGCAGTATTTT.

The chain employs TRBV28 and TRBJ1-2; the D is unclear. The CDR3 length is 12 residues. Trimming cost V 8 bases and J 3 bases, with 10 bases left between them. CDR1 and CDR2 (germline): MDHEN, SYDVKM. CDR3 bases: TGTGCCAGCTCGGGGAAAGACTATGGCTACACCTTC. Translation: CASSGKDYGYTF.

The gene calls are TRBV28 and TRBJ1-1; possible D gene TRBD1, 5 bases. V dropped 3 bases and J dropped 3 bases, with 14 bases sitting between them. This CDR3 contains 15 residues. Germline values: CDR1 MDHEN, CDR2 SYDVKM. CDR3 sequence reads: CASSLPSGAHTEAFF. The DNA of the CDR3 is TGTGCCAGCAGTTTGCCCTCTGGGGCGCACACTGAAGCTTTCTTT.

This chain uses TRBV10-3 with TRBJ2-2; D is perhaps TRBD2 (5 bases). The CDR3 is made up of 12 amino acids. Trimming pared 7 bases from V and 4 bases from J, leaving 7 bases between. In germline, CDR1 is ENHRY, CDR2 SYGVKD. The CDR3 loop is CAITSGTGELFF. The CDR3, as DNA: TGTGCCATCACAAGCGGCACCGGGGAGCTGTTTTTT.

The chain employs TRBV30 and TRBJ1-6; 8 bases match TRBD1. Germline CDR1 reads GTSNPN; CDR2 reads SVGIG (reference sequence). The CDR3 extends over 14 amino acids. J gave up 1 base and V 6 bases, and 2 bases lay outside the gene matches. CDR3 in amino acids: CACNRGSYNSPLHF. CDR3 in DNA: TGTGCCTGCAACAGGGGGTCCTATAATTCACCCCTCCACTTT.

The rearrangement joins TRBV29-1 to TRBJ1-1; TRBD1 might be the D (5 bases). CDR1 and CDR2 from the germline V gene are SQVTM and ANQGSEA. Trimming cost V 8 bases and J 8 bases, with 18 bases left between them. The CDR3 runs to 12 residues. CDR3 region: CSPRRGVKEAFF. In DNA form, the CDR3 reads TGCAGCCCCCGTAGGGGCGTCAAAGAAGCTTTCTTT.

The gene calls are TRBV6-5 and TRBJ2-3; tentative D call: TRBD2 (6 bases). CDR1 is MNHEY, CDR2 SVGAGI, per germline. V gave up 6 bases and J gave up 2 bases, with 12 bases separating them. This CDR3 is 14 amino acids long. CDR3 bases: TGTGCCAGCAGCCGACTAGAATACACAGATACGCAGTATTTT. It specifies CASSRLEYTDTQYF.

V usage is TRBV5-1 and J usage is TRBJ1-1, with D perhaps TRBD1 (6 bases). The germline V and J ends were trimmed by 7 bases and 3 bases, with 19 bases remaining between them. The CDR3 runs to 15 residues. Germline CDR1 SGHRS, CDR2 YFSETQ. The CDR3 loop reads CASSTQGPADTEAFF. In nucleotides, the CDR3 is TGCGCCAGCTCCACTCAGGGGCCGGCGGACACTGAAGCTTTCTTT.

This chain joins TRBV5-6 and TRBJ2-3; TRBD2 agrees at 7 bases. This CDR3 has 13 residues. Germline lookup yields CDR1 SGHDT and CDR2 YYEEEE. The junction had 4 bases not matched to a gene; V was cut back by 4 bases and J by 5 bases. This CDR3 reads CASSRTGGDTQYF. CDR3 DNA sequence: TGTGCCAGCAGCCGAACGGGAGGAGATACGCAGTATTTT. Using reference TRBV5-6 and TRBJ2-3 for the parts outside the CDR3, the full variable domain is DAGVTQSPTHLIKTRGQQVTLRCSPKSGHDTVSWYQQALGQGPQFIFQYYEEEERQRGNFPDRFSGHQFPNYSSELNVNALLLGDSALYLCASSRTGGDTQYFGPGTRLTVL.

The J gene is TRBJ2-5, the V gene TRBV28; D is uncertain. CDR3 length: 11 amino acids. The germline V gene encodes CDR1 MDHEN and CDR2 SYDVKM. Trimming pared 4 bases from V and 7 bases from J, leaving 7 bases between. CDR3 residues: CASSSPLTQYF. DNA for the CDR3: TGTGCCAGCAGTTCTCCGTTGACCCAGTACTTC.

A few counts support this clone. Written as DNA, the CDR3 is TGTGCCAGCAGCCAAGATCCGATTAGTAGCAGCTCTATGTACGAGCAGTACTTC. Translating it yields CASSQDPISSSSMYEQYF. The V call is TRBV4-2, the J call TRBJ2-7; no clear D gene. The CDR3 is 18 residues long. CDR1 and CDR2 from the germline V gene are LGHNA and YNFKEQ. Trimming cost V 0 bases and J 4 bases, with 22 bases left between them.

The chain employs TRBV4-1 and TRBJ2-1; 12 positions agree with TRBD2. The V segment lost 1 base and the J segment 5 bases; nucleotides outside the gene matches: 3. The germline CDR1 and CDR2 sequences are MGHRA and YSYEKL. The CDR3 is 16 amino acids. The CDR3 here is CASSQVTSGRDNEQFF. In nucleotides, the CDR3 is TGCGCCAGCAGCCAAGTGACTAGCGGGAGAGACAATGAGCAGTTCTTC.

The chain has TRBV19 and TRBJ1-1; D is ambiguous. CDR3 size: 15 residues. Germline assignment: CDR1 LNHDA and CDR2 SQIVND (reference sequence). Trimming shortened V by 3 bases and J by 1 base, and 12 bases separated the two germline ends. CDR3 in DNA: TGTGCCAGTAGTATTTCGGGGTTTGCGAACACTGAAGCTTTCTTT. Protein sequence: CASSISGFANTEAFF.

The gene calls are TRBV6-5 and TRBJ2-2; D is unclear. CDR1 and CDR2 from the germline V gene are MNHEY and SVGAGI. V was shortened by 2 bases and J by 1 base, with 5 bases between the two germline ends. The CDR3 spans 14 residues. DNA of the CDR3: TGTGCCAGCAGTTACAACAGGAACACCGGGGAGCTGTTTTTT. It specifies CASSYNRNTGELFF.

The chain recombines TRBV7-9 with TRBJ1-1; a possible D gene is TRBD1 (5 bases). The CDR3 is 13 residues long. The V end lost 5 bases, the J end lost 8 bases, and 15 bases lay between the germline ends. Germline CDR1 SEHNR, CDR2 FQNEAQ (reference sequence). CDR3 in DNA: TGTGCCAGCAGCGACCTCGGGGGGACGGAAGCTTTCTTT. Translating gives CASSDLGGTEAFF.